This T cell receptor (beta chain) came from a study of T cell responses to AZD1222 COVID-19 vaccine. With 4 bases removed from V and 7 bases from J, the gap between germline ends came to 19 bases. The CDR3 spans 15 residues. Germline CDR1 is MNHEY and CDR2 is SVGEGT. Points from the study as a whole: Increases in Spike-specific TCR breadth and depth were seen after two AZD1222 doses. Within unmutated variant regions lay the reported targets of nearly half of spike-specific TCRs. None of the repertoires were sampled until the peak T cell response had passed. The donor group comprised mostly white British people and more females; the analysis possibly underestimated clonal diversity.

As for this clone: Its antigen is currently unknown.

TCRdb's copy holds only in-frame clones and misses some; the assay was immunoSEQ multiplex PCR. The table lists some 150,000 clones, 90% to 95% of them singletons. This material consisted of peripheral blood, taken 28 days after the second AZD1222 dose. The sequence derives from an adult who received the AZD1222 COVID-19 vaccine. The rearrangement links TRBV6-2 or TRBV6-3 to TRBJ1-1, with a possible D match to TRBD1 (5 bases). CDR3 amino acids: CASSSLTSGTGEAFF. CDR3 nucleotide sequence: TGTGCCAGCAGTTCACTAACCTCCGGGACCGGTGAAGCTTTCTTT.